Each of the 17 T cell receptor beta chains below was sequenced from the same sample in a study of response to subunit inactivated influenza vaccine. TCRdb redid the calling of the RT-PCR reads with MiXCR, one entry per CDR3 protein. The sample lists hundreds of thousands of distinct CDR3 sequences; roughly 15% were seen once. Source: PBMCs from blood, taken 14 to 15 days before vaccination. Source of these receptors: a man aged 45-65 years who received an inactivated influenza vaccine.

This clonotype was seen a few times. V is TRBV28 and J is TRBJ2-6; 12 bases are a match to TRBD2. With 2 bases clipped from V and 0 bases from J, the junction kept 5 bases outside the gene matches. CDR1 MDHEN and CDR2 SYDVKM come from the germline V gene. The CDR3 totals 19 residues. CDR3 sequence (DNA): TGTGCCAGCAGTTTAGCGCTAGCGGGGGGGCGCTCTGGGGCCAACGTCCTGACTTTC. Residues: CASSLALAGGRSGANVLTF.

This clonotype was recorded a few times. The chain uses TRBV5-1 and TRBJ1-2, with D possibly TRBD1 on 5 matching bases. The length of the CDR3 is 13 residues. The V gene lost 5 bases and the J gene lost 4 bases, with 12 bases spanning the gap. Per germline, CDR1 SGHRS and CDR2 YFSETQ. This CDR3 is CASSPGVSYGYTF. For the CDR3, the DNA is TGCGCCAGCAGTCCGGGGGTCAGCTATGGCTACACCTTC.

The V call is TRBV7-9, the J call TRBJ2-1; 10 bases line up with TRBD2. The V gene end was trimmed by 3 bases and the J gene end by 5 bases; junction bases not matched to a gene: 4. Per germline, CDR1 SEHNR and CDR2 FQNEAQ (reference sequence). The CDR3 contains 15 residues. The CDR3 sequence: CASSFGTSAHNEQFF. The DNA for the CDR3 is TGTGCCAGCAGCTTTGGGACTAGCGCCCACAATGAGCAGTTCTTC.

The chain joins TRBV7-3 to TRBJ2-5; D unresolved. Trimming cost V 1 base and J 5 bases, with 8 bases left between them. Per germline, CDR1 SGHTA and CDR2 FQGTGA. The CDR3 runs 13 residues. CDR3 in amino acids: CASSLNGLETQYF. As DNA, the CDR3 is TGTGCCAGCAGCTTAAACGGATTGGAGACCCAGTACTTC.

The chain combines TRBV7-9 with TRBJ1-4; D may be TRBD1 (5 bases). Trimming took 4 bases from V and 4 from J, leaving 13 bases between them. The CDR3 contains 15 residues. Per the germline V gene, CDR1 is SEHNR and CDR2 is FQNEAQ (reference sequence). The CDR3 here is CASSSGTAGNEKLFF. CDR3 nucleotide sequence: TGTGCCAGCAGCTCCGGGACCGCTGGTAATGAAAAACTGTTTTTT.

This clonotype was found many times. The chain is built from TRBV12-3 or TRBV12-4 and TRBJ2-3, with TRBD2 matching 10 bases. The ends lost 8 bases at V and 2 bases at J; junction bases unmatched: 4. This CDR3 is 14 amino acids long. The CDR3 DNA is TGTGCCAGCGGAGCGGGGGGGAACACAGATACGCAGTATTTT. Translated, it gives CASGAGGNTDTQYF.

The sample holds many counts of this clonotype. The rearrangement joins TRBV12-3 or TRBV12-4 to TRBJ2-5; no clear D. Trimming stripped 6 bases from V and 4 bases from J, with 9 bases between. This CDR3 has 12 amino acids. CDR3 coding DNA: TGTGCCAGCAGCTTATACGGAGAGACCCAGTACTTC. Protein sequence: CASSLYGETQYF.

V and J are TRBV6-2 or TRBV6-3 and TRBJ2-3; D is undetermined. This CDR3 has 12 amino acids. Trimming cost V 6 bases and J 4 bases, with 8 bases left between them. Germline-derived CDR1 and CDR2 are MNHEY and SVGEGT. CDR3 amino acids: CASRYGPDTQYF. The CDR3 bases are TGTGCCAGCAGGTACGGACCAGATACGCAGTATTTT.

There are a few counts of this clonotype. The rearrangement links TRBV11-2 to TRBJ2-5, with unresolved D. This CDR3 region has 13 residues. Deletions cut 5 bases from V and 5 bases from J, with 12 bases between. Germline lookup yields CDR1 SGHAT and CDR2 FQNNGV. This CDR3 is CASSGPGRETQYF. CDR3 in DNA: TGTGCCAGCAGCGGACCCGGCCGTGAGACCCAGTACTTC.

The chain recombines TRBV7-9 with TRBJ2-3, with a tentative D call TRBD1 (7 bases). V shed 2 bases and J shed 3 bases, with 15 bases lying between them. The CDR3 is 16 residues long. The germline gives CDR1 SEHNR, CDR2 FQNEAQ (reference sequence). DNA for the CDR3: TGTGCCAGCAGCTTACAGGGGGGAGTTTGGACAGATACGCAGTATTTT. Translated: CASSLQGGVWTDTQYF.

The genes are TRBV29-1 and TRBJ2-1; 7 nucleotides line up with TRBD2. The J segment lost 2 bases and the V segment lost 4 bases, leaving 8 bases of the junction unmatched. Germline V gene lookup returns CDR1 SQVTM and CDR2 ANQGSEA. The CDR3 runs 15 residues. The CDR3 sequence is CSVGMSGITYNEQFF. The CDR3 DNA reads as TGCAGCGTTGGTATGAGCGGGATTACCTACAATGAGCAGTTCTTC.

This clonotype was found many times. The CDR3 is CASSLRGTEQPQHF. The CDR3, as DNA: TGTGCCAGCAGCTTAAGAGGGACAGAACAGCCCCAGCATTTT. The V call is TRBV7-2, the J call TRBJ1-5; 7 nucleotides match TRBD1. CDR1 and CDR2 from the germline V gene are SGHTA and FQGNSA. V shed 2 bases and J 7 bases; nucleotides not matched to a gene: 5. The length of the CDR3 is 14 residues.

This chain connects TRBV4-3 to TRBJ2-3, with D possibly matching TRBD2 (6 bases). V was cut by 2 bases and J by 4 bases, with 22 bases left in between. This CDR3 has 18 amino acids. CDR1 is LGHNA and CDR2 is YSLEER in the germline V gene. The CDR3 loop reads CASSQRTTLLIVADTQYF. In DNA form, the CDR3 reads TGCGCCAGCAGCCAACGGACTACTCTCCTCATCGTGGCAGATACGCAGTATTTT.

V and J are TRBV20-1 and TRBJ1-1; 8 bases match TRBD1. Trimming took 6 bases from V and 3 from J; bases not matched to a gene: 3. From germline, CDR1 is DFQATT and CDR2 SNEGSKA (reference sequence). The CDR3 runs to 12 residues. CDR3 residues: CSAQGAHTEAFF. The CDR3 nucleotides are TGCAGTGCGCAGGGGGCGCACACTGAAGCTTTCTTT.

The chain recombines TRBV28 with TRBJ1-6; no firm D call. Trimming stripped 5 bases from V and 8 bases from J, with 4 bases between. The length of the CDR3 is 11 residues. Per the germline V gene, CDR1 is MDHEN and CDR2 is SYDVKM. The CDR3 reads CASSGDSPLHF. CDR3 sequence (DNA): TGTGCCAGCAGTGGGGATTCACCCCTCCACTTT.

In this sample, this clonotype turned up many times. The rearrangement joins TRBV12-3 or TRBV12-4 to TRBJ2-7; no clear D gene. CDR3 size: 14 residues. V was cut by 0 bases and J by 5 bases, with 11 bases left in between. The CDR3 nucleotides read TGTGCCAGCAGTTTAGCTAGCAAGAGTCACGAGCAGTACTTC. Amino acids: CASSLASKSHEQYF.

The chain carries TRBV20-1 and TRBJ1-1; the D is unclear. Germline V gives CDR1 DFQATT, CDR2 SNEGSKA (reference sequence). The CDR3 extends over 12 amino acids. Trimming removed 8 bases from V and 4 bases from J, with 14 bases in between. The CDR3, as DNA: TGCAGTCCTTTCTCGGGTGGCACTGAAGCTTTCTTT. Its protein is CSPFSGGTEAFF.